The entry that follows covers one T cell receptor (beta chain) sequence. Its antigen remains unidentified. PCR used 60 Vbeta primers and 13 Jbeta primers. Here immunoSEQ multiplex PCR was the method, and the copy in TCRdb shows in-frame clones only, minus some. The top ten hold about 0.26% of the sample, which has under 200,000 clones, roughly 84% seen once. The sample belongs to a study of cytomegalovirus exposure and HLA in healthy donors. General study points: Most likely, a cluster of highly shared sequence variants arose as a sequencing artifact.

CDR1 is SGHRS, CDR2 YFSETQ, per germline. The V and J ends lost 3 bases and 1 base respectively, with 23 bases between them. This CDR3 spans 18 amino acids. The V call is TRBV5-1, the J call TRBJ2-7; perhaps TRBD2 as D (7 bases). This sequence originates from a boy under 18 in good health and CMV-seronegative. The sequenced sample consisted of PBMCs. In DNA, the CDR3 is TGCGCCAGCAGCTCGACCACGCTAGGGGGACTAACATCCTACGAGCAGTACTTC. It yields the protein CASSSTTLGGLTSYEQYF.